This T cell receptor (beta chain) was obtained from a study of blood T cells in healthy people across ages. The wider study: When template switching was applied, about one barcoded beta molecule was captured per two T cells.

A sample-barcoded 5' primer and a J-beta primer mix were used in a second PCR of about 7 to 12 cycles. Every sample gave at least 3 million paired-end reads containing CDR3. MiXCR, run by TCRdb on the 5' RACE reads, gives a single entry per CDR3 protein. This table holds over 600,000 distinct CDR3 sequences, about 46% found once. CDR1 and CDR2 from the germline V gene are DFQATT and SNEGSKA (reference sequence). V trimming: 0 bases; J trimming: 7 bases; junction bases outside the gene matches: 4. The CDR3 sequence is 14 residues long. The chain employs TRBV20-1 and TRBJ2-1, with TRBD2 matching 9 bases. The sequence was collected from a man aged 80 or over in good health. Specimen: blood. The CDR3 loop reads CSARDGTSPNEQFF. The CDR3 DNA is TGCAGTGCTAGAGATGGGACTAGCCCGAATGAGCAGTTCTTC.